Listed below are T cell receptor beta chains from one sample, sequenced in a study of blood T cell repertoires in COVID-19. The protocol was immunoSEQ multiplex PCR, while the TCRdb copy is restricted to in-frame clones and leaves out a portion. Counted here are around 270,000 clones, about 85% occurring once; the ten biggest clones make up 0.87%. The sample was peripheral blood. The origin of the receptors is a human donor with COVID-19, enrolled during active disease. The donor label of this sample is uncertain. CDR3s include the opening cysteine and the closing phenylalanine or tryptophan. Fields, in order: CDR3 protein, CDR3 DNA, clone size, J gene, D gene, V gene. The D gene is left open where the match is weak. Clone sizes are given selectively: once, few, many, or a class where the clone is expanded.

CDR3aa: CASSFGVSDKTEAFF
CDR3nt: TGTGCCAGCAGCTTCGGGGTAAGCGATAAAACTGAAGCTTTCTTT
abundance: .
j_gene: TRBJ1-1
d_gene: .
v_gene: TRBV11-1

CDR3aa: CASSKEVGELFF
CDR3nt: TGTGCCAGCAGCAAAGAGGTGGGGGAGCTGTTTTTT
abundance: .
j_gene: TRBJ2-2
d_gene: .
v_gene: TRBV5-4

CDR3aa: CASSSGTGVAKLFF
CDR3nt: TGTGCCAGCAGCTCCGGGACAGGGGTTGCAAAACTGTTTTTT
abundance: .
j_gene: TRBJ1-4
d_gene: TRBD1
v_gene: TRBV28

CDR3aa: CSVVTDATNEKLFF
CDR3nt: TGCAGCGTTGTAACAGATGCAACTAATGAAAAACTGTTTTTT
abundance: .
j_gene: TRBJ1-4
d_gene: .
v_gene: TRBV29-1

CDR3aa: CASSPPGPAGSLMQYF
CDR3nt: TGTGCCAGCAGCCCCCCCGGGCCAGCGGGATCACTAATGCAGTACTTC
abundance: .
j_gene: TRBJ2-7
d_gene: TRBD2
v_gene: TRBV11-2

CDR3aa: CASSLWSGGIQETQYF
CDR3nt: TGTGCCAGCAGCTTATGGAGCGGGGGAATACAAGAGACCCAGTACTTC
abundance: .
j_gene: TRBJ2-5
d_gene: TRBD2
v_gene: TRBV7-8

CDR3aa: CASSPKTGTRDIQYF
CDR3nt: TGTGCCAGCTCACCTAAGACAGGGACGAGGGACATTCAGTACTTC
abundance: .
j_gene: TRBJ2-4
d_gene: TRBD1
v_gene: TRBV18

CDR3aa: CASSLMEGTTYGYTF
CDR3nt: TGTGCCAGCAGCTTAATGGAGGGGACCACCTATGGCTACACCTTC
abundance: .
j_gene: TRBJ1-2
d_gene: .
v_gene: TRBV7-2

CDR3aa: CATPVDSTDRGYTF
CDR3nt: TGTGCCACCCCCGTTGATTCTACTGATCGAGGCTACACCTTC
abundance: .
j_gene: TRBJ1-2
d_gene: .
v_gene: TRBV24-1

CDR3aa: CAWSPRHRTYEQYF
CDR3nt: TGTGCCTGGAGTCCGCGGCACCGGACCTACGAGCAGTACTTC
abundance: few
j_gene: TRBJ2-7
d_gene: .
v_gene: TRBV30

CDR3aa: CAISGTGGRGYTF
CDR3nt: TGTGCCATCAGTGGGACGGGGGGACGTGGCTACACCTTC
abundance: .
j_gene: TRBJ1-2
d_gene: .
v_gene: TRBV10-3

CDR3aa: CASSFSQGAGYTEAFF
CDR3nt: TGTGCCAGCAGCTTCTCCCAGGGGGCTGGGTACACTGAAGCTTTCTTT
abundance: .
j_gene: TRBJ1-1
d_gene: TRBD1
v_gene: TRBV11-2

CDR3aa: CATFSGTSGGYEQYF
CDR3nt: TGTGCCACCTTCTCTGGGACTAGCGGGGGCTACGAGCAGTACTTC
abundance: .
j_gene: TRBJ2-7
d_gene: TRBD2
v_gene: TRBV27

CDR3aa: CASSPPGRGNTEAFF
CDR3nt: TGTGCCAGCTCACCACCGGGCAGGGGGAACACTGAAGCTTTCTTT
abundance: .
j_gene: TRBJ1-1
d_gene: .
v_gene: TRBV18

CDR3aa: CASSIWGADRPYGYTF
CDR3nt: TGTGCCAGTAGTATCTGGGGTGCCGACAGACCCTATGGCTACACCTTC
abundance: .
j_gene: TRBJ1-2
d_gene: .
v_gene: TRBV19

CDR3aa: CAWTMGQYGYTF
CDR3nt: TGTGCCTGGACTATGGGACAGTATGGCTACACCTTC
abundance: .
j_gene: TRBJ1-2
d_gene: TRBD1
v_gene: TRBV30

CDR3aa: CSVDENSASEAFF
CDR3nt: TGCAGCGTTGATGAGAACAGTGCTTCTGAAGCTTTCTTT
abundance: .
j_gene: TRBJ1-1
d_gene: .
v_gene: TRBV29-1

CDR3aa: CASSLASGEAYEQYF
CDR3nt: TGTGCCAGCAGCTTAGCGTCAGGGGAAGCCTACGAGCAGTACTTC
abundance: .
j_gene: TRBJ2-7
d_gene: .
v_gene: TRBV7-2

CDR3aa: CASSQEISSGANTDTQYF
CDR3nt: TGTGCCAGCAGCCAAGAAATATCGAGCGGGGCGAACACAGATACGCAGTATTTT
abundance: .
j_gene: TRBJ2-3
d_gene: TRBD2
v_gene: TRBV3-1/TRBV3-2

CDR3aa: CASSFFRQGDGYTF
CDR3nt: TGCGCCAGCAGCTTTTTCCGACAGGGAGATGGCTACACCTTC
abundance: .
j_gene: TRBJ1-2
d_gene: TRBD1
v_gene: TRBV5-1

CDR3aa: CASSLASRGSSYEQYF
CDR3nt: TGTGCCAGCAGCTTGGCGTCGCGGGGGAGCTCCTACGAGCAGTACTTC
abundance: .
j_gene: TRBJ2-7
d_gene: TRBD2
v_gene: TRBV5-6

CDR3aa: CASSAEFVHNSPLHF
CDR3nt: TGTGCCAGCAGTGCTGAGTTTGTCCATAATTCACCCCTCCACTTT
abundance: .
j_gene: TRBJ1-6
d_gene: .
v_gene: TRBV2

CDR3aa: CASSPPKRLGLHEQFF
CDR3nt: TGTGCCAGTAGTCCCCCCAAACGACTAGGATTGCATGAGCAGTTCTTC
abundance: .
j_gene: TRBJ2-1
d_gene: .
v_gene: TRBV19

CDR3aa: CASSIEGPHYSNQPQHF
CDR3nt: TGTGCCAGTAGTATAGAGGGGCCGCATTATAGCAATCAGCCCCAGCATTTT
abundance: .
j_gene: TRBJ1-5
d_gene: .
v_gene: TRBV19

CDR3aa: CASTRDEGTGELFF
CDR3nt: TGTGCCAGTACTAGGGATGAGGGCACCGGGGAGCTGTTTTTT
abundance: .
j_gene: TRBJ2-2
d_gene: .
v_gene: TRBV19